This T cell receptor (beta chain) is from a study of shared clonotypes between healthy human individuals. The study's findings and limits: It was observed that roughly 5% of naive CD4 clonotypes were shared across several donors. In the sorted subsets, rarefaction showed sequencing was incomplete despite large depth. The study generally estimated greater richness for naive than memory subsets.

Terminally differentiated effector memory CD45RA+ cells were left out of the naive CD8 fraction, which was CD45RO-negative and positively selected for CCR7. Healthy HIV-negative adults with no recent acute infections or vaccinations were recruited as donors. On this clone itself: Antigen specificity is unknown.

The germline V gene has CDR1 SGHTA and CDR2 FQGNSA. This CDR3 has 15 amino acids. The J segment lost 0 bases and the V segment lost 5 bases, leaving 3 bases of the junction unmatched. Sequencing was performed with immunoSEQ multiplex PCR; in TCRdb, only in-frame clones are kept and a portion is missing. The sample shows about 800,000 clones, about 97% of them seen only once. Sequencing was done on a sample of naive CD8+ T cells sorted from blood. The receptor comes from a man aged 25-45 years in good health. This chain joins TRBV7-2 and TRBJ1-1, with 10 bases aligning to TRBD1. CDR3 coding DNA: TGTGCCAGCAGCGCGACAGGGGGCATGAACACTGAAGCTTTCTTT. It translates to CASSATGGMNTEAFF.